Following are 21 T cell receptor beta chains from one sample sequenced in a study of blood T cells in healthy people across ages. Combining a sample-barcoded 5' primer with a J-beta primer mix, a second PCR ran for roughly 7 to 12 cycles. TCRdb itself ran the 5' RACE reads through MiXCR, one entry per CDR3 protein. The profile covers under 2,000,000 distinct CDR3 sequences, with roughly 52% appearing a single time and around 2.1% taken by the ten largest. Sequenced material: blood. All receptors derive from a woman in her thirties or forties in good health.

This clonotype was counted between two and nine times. CDR3 protein: CASIPGDGSYNEQFF. The CDR3 DNA is TGCGCCAGCATCCCCGGGGACGGCTCCTACAATGAGCAGTTCTTC. The chain employs TRBV5-1 and TRBJ2-1, with D tentatively TRBD1 or TRBD2 (5 bases each). V was shortened by 6 bases and J by 0 bases, with 13 bases between the two germline ends. CDR1 and CDR2 (germline): SGHRS, YFSETQ. The length of the CDR3 is 15 residues.

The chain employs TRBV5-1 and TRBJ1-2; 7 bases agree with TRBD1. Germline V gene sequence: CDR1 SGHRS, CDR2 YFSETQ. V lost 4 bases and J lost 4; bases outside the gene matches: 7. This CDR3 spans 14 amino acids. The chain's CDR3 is CASSPDRAPYGYTF. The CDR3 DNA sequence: TGCGCCAGCAGCCCTGACAGGGCTCCCTATGGCTACACCTTC.

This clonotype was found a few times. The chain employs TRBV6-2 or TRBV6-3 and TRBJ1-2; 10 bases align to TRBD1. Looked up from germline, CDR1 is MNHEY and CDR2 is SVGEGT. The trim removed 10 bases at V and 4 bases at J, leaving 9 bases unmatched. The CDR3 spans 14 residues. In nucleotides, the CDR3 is TGTGCCATCCACCCGGGACAGGGGATCTATGGCTACACCTTC. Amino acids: CAIHPGQGIYGYTF.

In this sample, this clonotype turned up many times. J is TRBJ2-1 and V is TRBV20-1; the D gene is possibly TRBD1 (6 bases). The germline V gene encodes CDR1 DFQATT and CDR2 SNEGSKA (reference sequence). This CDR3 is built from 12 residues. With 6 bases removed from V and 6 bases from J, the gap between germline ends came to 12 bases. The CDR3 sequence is CSAEPGVNEQFF. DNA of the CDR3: TGCAGTGCCGAACCAGGGGTCAATGAGCAGTTCTTC.

Here the CDR3 reads CASSTSGGTSYNEQFF. The CDR3 region has the DNA TGCGCCAGCAGCACTAGCGGGGGGACTTCCTACAATGAGCAGTTCTTC. The chain recombines TRBV5-1 with TRBJ2-1; 12 nucleotides agree with TRBD2. Germline trimming cut 4 bases from V and 1 base from J; bases unmatched to any gene: 3. In germline, CDR1 is SGHRS, CDR2 YFSETQ. The length of the CDR3 is 16 residues.

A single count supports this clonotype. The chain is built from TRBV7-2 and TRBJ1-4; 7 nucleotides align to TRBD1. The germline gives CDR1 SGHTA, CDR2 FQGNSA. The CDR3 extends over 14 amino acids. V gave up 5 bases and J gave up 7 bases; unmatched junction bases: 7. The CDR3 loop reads CASSPDRAVEKLFF. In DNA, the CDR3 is TGTGCCAGCAGCCCCGACAGGGCGGTTGAAAAACTGTTTTTT. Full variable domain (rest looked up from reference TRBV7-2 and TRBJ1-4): GAGVSQSPSNKVTEKGKDVELRCDPISGHTALYWYRQSLGQGLEFLIYFQGNSAPDKSGLPSDRFSAERTGGSVSTLTIQRTQQEDSAVYLCASSPDRAVEKLFFGSGTQLSVL.

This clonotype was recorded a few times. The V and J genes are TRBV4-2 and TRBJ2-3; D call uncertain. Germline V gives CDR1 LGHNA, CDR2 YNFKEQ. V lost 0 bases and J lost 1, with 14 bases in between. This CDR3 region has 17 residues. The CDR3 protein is CASSQEQTPPRTDTQYF. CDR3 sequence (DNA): TGTGCCAGCAGCCAAGAGCAGACGCCCCCCCGCACAGATACGCAGTATTTT.

In DNA form, the CDR3 reads TGTGCCAGCAGCCCCAGTACCGCCCTCTACAATGAGCAGTTCTTC. Translation: CASSPSTALYNEQFF. The rearrangement links TRBV7-8 to TRBJ2-1, with unresolved D. With 5 bases removed from V and 3 bases from J, the gap between germline ends came to 14 bases. The CDR3 has 15 amino acids. Per germline, CDR1 SGHVS and CDR2 FQNEAQ.

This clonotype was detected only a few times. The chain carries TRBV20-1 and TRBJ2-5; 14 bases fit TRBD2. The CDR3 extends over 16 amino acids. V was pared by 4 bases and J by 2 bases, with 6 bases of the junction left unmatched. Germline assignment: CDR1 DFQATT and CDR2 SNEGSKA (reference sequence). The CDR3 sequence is CSAMTSGGAGQETQYF. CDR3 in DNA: TGCAGTGCTATGACTAGCGGGGGGGCCGGGCAAGAGACCCAGTACTTC.

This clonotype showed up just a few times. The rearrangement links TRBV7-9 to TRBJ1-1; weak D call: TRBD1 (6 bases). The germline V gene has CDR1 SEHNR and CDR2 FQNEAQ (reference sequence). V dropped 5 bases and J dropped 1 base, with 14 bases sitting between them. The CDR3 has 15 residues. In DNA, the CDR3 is TGTGCCAGCAGCATATCAGGGGTCACGAACACTGAAGCTTTCTTT. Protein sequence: CASSISGVTNTEAFF.

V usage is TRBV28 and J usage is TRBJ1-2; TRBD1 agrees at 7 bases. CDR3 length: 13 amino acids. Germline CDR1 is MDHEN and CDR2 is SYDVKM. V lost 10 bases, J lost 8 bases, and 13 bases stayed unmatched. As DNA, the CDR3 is TGTGCCACCCTACAGGATCGAGGGGGCGGCTACACCTTC. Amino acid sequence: CATLQDRGGGYTF.

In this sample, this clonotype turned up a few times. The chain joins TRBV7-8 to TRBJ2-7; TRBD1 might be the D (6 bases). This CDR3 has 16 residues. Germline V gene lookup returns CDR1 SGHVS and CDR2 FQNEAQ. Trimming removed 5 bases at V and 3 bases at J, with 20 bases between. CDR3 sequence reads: CASSGGRTKVFYEQYF. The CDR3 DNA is TGTGCCAGCAGCGGGGGCAGGACAAAGGTCTTCTACGAGCAGTACTTC.

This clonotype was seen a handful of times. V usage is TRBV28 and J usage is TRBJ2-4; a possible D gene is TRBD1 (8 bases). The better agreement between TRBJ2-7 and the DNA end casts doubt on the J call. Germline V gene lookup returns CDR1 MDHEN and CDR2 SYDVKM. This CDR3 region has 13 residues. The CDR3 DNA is TGTGCCACCAGCGGGACAGGAGTTTACGAGCAGTACTTC. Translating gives CATSGTGVYEQYF.

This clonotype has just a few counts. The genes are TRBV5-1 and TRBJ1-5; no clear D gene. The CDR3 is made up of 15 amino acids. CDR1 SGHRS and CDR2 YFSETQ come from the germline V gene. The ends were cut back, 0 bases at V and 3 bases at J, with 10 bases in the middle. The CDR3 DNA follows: TGCGCCAGCAGCTTGGATGGACTGTTCAATCAGCCCCAGCATTTT. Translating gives CASSLDGLFNQPQHF. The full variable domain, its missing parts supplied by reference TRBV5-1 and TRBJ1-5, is KAGVTQTPRYLIKTRGQQVTLSCSPISGHRSVSWYQQTPGQGLQFLFEYFSETQRNKGNFPGRFSGRQFSNSRSEMNVSTLELGDSALYLCASSLDGLFNQPQHFGDGTRLSIL.

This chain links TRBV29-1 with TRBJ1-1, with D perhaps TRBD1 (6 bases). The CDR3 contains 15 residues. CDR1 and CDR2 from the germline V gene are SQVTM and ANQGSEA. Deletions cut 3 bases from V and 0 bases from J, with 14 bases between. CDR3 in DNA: TGCAGCGTTGAGGGGGGCAGTAGCATGAACACTGAAGCTTTCTTT. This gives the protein CSVEGGSSMNTEAFF.

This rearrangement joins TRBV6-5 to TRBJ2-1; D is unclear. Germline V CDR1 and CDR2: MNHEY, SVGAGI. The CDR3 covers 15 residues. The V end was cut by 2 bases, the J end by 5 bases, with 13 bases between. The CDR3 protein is CASSYGVVDHNEQFF. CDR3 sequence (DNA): TGTGCCAGCAGTTACGGTGTCGTCGACCACAATGAGCAGTTCTTC.

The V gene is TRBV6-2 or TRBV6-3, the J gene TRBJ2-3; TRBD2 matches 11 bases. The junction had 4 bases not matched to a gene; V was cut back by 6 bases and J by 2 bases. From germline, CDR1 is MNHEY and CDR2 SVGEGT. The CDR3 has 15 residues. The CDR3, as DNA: TGTGCCAGCAGACCGACTAGCGGGGTCACAGATACGCAGTATTTT. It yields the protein CASRPTSGVTDTQYF.

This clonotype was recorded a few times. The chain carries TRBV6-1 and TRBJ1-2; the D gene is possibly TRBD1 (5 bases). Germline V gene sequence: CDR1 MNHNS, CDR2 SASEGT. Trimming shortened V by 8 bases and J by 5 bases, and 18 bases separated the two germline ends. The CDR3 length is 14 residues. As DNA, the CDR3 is TGTGCCAGCGGAGACAGTCCAGCAGTATATGGCTACACCTTC. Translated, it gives CASGDSPAVYGYTF.

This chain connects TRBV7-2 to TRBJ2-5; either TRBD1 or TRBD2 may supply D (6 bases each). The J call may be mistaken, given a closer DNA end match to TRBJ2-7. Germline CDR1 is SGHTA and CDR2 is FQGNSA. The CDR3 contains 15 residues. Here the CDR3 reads CASSLLGGTGDEQYF. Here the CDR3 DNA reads TGTGCCAGCAGCTTACTGGGGGGCACCGGGGACGAGCAGTACTTC.

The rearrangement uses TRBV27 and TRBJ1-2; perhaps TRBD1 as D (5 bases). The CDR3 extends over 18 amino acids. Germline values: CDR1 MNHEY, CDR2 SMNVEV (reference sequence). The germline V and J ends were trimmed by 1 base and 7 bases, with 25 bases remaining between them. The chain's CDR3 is CASSLLTSPGGRRSGYTF. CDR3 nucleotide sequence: TGTGCCAGCAGTTTATTAACGTCGCCGGGGGGGAGAAGGAGTGGCTACACCTTC.

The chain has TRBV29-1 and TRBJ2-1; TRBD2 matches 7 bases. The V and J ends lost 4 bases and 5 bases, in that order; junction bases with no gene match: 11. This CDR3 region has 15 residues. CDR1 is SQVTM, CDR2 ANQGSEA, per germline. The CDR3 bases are TGCAGCGTTGCCCATCGACTAGCTGCTCACAATGAGCAGTTCTTC. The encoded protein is CSVAHRLAAHNEQFF.